This T cell receptor beta chain is drawn from a study of beta chain features in type 1 diabetes. Study results and caveats: Since sequencing was performed on cDNA, cells with high TCR expression could be over-represented.

Concerning this clone itself: The antigen is unknown.

Expressed TCRB transcripts got sequenced, as all isolated RNA was reverse transcribed. Each stem cell-like memory T cell sample yielded about a million reads on average. Clones were read by immunoSEQ multiplex PCR, and TCRdb kept only the in-frame ones, dropping some. Counted here are tens of thousands of clones, roughly a third occurring once; the ten biggest clones make up approximately 0.46%. V trimming: 5 bases; J trimming: 4 bases; junction bases outside the gene matches: 4. The germline gives CDR1 SEHNR, CDR2 FQNEAQ (reference sequence). The CDR3 is made up of 14 amino acids. Sorted CD4+ subsets: naive, central memory, regulatory, stem cell-like memory (CD45RO/CCR7/CD25/CD127/CD95/CD27 panel). Without exception, sorted populations had purity beyond 95%.

Sequenced input: stem cell memory CD4+ T cells from blood. The origin of this receptor is a woman aged 18-29 years in good health. This chain links TRBV7-9 with TRBJ1-4; 7 nucleotides match TRBD1. CDR3 coding DNA: TGTGCCAGCAGCCTCGGGACAGATAATGAAAAACTGTTTTTT. This gives the protein CASSLGTDNEKLFF.